The next 7 T cell receptor beta chains were all read from a single sample in a study of cytomegalovirus exposure and HLA in healthy donors. Primers for the PCR totalled 60 Vbeta and 13 Jbeta. Libraries were prepared by immunoSEQ multiplex PCR; TCRdb keeps only in-frame clonotypes and omits some of them. The sample shows 180,000 or so clones, over 65% of them seen only once. Source material: PBMCs. Receptor source: a young man in good health and CMV-seronegative.

V gene TRBV7-9 combines with J gene TRBJ1-6; weak D call: TRBD1 (6 bases). CDR3 length: 15 amino acids. With 1 base removed from V and 7 bases from J, the gap between germline ends came to 11 bases. CDR1 SEHNR and CDR2 FQNEAQ come from the germline V gene (reference sequence). The CDR3 sequence is CASSLDRAINSPLHF. As DNA, the CDR3 is TGTGCCAGCAGCTTAGACAGGGCCATAAATTCACCCCTCCACTTT. Based on the CDR3 plus reference TRBV7-9 and TRBJ1-6, the full variable domain is DTGVSQNPRHKITKRGQNVTFRCDPISEHNRLYWYRQTLGQGPEFLTYFQNEAQLEKSRLLSDRFSAERPKGSFSTLEIQRTEQGDSAMYLCASSLDRAINSPLHFGNGTRLTVT.

This rearrangement joins TRBV7-3 to TRBJ2-1, with 9 bases matching TRBD2. Germline CDR1 and CDR2: SGHTA and FQGTGA. The CDR3 extends over 17 amino acids. Germline trimming cut 5 bases from V and 1 base from J; bases unmatched to any gene: 9. The CDR3 spells CASSPRSLAGSYNEQFF. The CDR3 DNA reads as TGTGCCAGCAGCCCCCGCTCGCTAGCGGGGTCCTACAATGAGCAGTTCTTC.

The chain recombines TRBV28 with TRBJ1-5; 7 nucleotides align to TRBD1. Germline V gene sequence: CDR1 MDHEN, CDR2 SYDVKM. V trimming: 7 bases; J trimming: 0 bases; junction bases outside the gene matches: 15. CDR3 length: 18 amino acids. The CDR3 here is CASTPGGRLTYSNQPQHF. For the CDR3, the DNA is TGTGCCAGCACCCCAGGGGGTAGGCTTACGTATAGCAATCAGCCCCAGCATTTT.

The chain has TRBV10-3 and TRBJ2-7; D is possibly TRBD1 (6 bases). V dropped 6 bases and J dropped 4 bases, with 16 bases sitting between them. Germline V CDR1 and CDR2: ENHRY, SYGVKD. The length of the CDR3 is 14 residues. CDR3 amino acids: CAISQQGTVYEQYF. CDR3 in DNA: TGTGCCATCAGCCAACAGGGAACGGTTTACGAGCAGTACTTC.

Points on this clone: Other DNA sequences in the same sample also yield this CDR3. The J gene is TRBJ2-5, the V gene TRBV18; no reliable D call. V was shortened by 3 bases and J by 0 bases, with 2 bases between the two germline ends. The CDR3 contains 12 residues. The V gene's germline CDR1 is KGHSH and CDR2 LQKENI. This CDR3 is CASSPNQETQYF. In nucleotides, the CDR3 is TGTGCCAGCTCACCCAACCAAGAGACCCAGTACTTC. The full variable domain, rest sourced from reference TRBV18 and TRBJ2-5, is NAGVMQNPRHLVRRRGQEARLRCSPMKGHSHVYWYRQLPEEGLKFMVYLQKENIIDESGMPKERFSAEFPKEGPSILRIQQVVRGDSAAYFCASSPNQETQYFGPGTRLLVL.

In its sample, this clone was seen a few times. The chain is built from TRBV29-1 and TRBJ1-1, with D perhaps matching TRBD1 (6 bases). The V end lost 0 bases, the J end lost 4 bases, and 12 bases lay between the germline ends. The CDR3 sequence is 14 residues long. Germline CDR1 SQVTM, CDR2 ANQGSEA. The CDR3 DNA reads TGCAGCGTTGAAGATAAGGGGGATAGCACTGAAGCTTTCTTT. This translates into CSVEDKGDSTEAFF.

The J gene is TRBJ1-1, the V gene TRBV5-1, with D possibly being TRBD1 (6 bases). Germline CDR1 SGHRS, CDR2 YFSETQ. This CDR3 is 15 amino acids long. Between the trimmed V and J ends, which lost 1 base and 1 base, there was a span of 11 bases. DNA for the CDR3: TGCGCCAGCAGCTTGACAGACAGGAAGAACACTGAAGCTTTCTTT. Translating it yields CASSLTDRKNTEAFF.